The source of this TCR beta chain is a study of cytomegalovirus exposure and HLA in healthy donors. Study at large: Around 77 million unique TCRs from HLA-typed donors made up an early data release. Findings of the study overall: The study listed 150 to 200 cytomegalovirus-associated TCR beta chains. In a later analysis, a missense DCLRE1C variant was linked to TCR beta V- and J-gene trimming.

Researchers ran the PCR with 60 Vbeta and 13 Jbeta primers. Assay used: immunoSEQ multiplex PCR; TCRdb lists only in-frame clones, some missing. The sample shows 150,000 to 200,000 clones, less than 90% of them seen only once. V was trimmed by 6 bases and J by 0 bases, leaving 11 bases between them. The CDR3 runs to 14 residues. Germline CDR1 is ENHRY and CDR2 is SYGVKD. A word on this clone: What it binds is not known.

Donors likely had unrecorded immune exposures despite being nominally healthy when sampled. The receptor was derived from a man aged 50 or older in good health and CMV-seronegative. Sequencing was carried out using PBMCs. The chain is built from TRBV10-3 and TRBJ1-1; D unclear. Here the CDR3 DNA reads TGTGCCATCAGCGACGGGGATCTGAACACTGAAGCTTTCTTT. This sequence encodes CAISDGDLNTEAFF.